This TCR beta chain emerged from a study of T cells after yellow fever vaccination. Study-level points and caveats: High-abundance clonotypes from the bulk population could contaminate FACS-sorted repertoires. Post-booster reappearance was seen for most primary-vaccination clones (around 97% CD4, 80% to 90% CD8). Clonotypes appearing in both CD4 and CD8 compartments existed, and their share was small.

This clonotype was found a few times. The antigen is unknown. From the 5' RACE reads, TCRdb called clonotypes with MiXCR, one entry per CDR3 protein. The table has hundreds of thousands of distinct CDR3 sequences, 9% to 15% seen once; the top ten hold 15%. Germline V gene data show CDR1 as SGDLS and CDR2 as YYNGEE. The CDR3 contains 16 residues. V was cut by 4 bases and J by 2 bases, with 16 bases left in between. This specimen was PBMCs, taken on the day of the yellow fever booster vaccination. The source is a man younger than 40 who received the YFV17D yellow fever vaccine. V and J are TRBV9 and TRBJ1-3; tentative D call: TRBD1 (5 bases). The CDR3, as DNA: TGTGCCAGCAGCCCCCAGGGTAGGGGAGCTGGAAACACCATATATTTT. The encoded protein is CASSPQGRGAGNTIYF.